Listed here are 28 T cell receptor beta chains from one sample, sequenced in a study of OX40 agonist ivuxolimab in advanced cancers. Assay: immunoSEQ multiplex PCR; the TCRdb copy retains only in-frame clones and omits some. The sample has more than 45,000 clones; over 65% are singletons. Sequenced here: CD4+ or CD8+ T cells sorted from blood, sampled in a trial of the OX40 agonist ivuxolimab. The receptors here all came from an adult with an advanced solid tumor such as melanoma, head and neck, liver or kidney cancer.

This clone came up a few times. The gene calls are TRBV5-1 and TRBJ1-3; the match to TRBD1 covers 7 bases. Trimming took 4 bases from V and 4 from J; bases not matched to a gene: 8. The germline gives CDR1 SGHRS, CDR2 YFSETQ. CDR3 length: 15 residues. CDR3 coding DNA: TGCGCCAGCAGCGCAGACAGGGCCCCAGGAAACACCATATATTTT. This codes for CASSADRAPGNTIYF.

This clone was seen more than once but under ten times. This chain links TRBV2 with TRBJ2-3; D perhaps matches TRBD1 (6 bases). CDR1 and CDR2 from the germline V gene are SNHLY and FYNNEI. Trimming left V 4 bases short and J 4 bases short, with 15 bases between. The CDR3 consists of 15 residues. CDR3 sequence reads: CASSVGTGLADTQYF. The CDR3 nucleotides are TGTGCCAGCAGTGTGGGAACAGGGTTGGCAGATACGCAGTATTTT.

CDR3 sequence reads: CASSPDRAWGGQPQHF. In DNA, the CDR3 is TGTGCCAGCTCCCCGGACAGGGCCTGGGGGGGTCAGCCCCAGCATTTT. The chain joins TRBV19 to TRBJ1-5, with TRBD1 matching over 8 bases. Germline CDR1 and CDR2: LNHDA and SQIVND (reference sequence). The CDR3 is 16 amino acids. J gave up 6 bases and V 9 bases, and 16 bases lay outside the gene matches.

A single count supports this clone. V gene TRBV7-3 combines with J gene TRBJ2-3; D uncertain. Trimming took off 6 bases at V and 3 bases at J, with 10 bases between the two ends. The length of the CDR3 is 13 residues. Germline V CDR1 and CDR2: SGHTA, FQGTGA. The CDR3 sequence is CASSLPSTDTQYF. For the CDR3, the DNA is TGTGCCAGCAGTCTCCCGTCAACAGATACGCAGTATTTT.

The V and J genes are TRBV9 and TRBJ1-2, with a possible D match to TRBD1 (6 bases). Between the trimmed V and J ends, which lost 1 base and 2 bases, there was a span of 9 bases. The length of the CDR3 is 14 residues. Germline assignment: CDR1 SGDLS and CDR2 YYNGEE. The CDR3 bases are TGTGCCAGCAGCGTATGGGACATCAACTATGGCTACACCTTC. Residues: CASSVWDINYGYTF.

The chain couples TRBV28 to TRBJ2-6; D not resolved. The CDR3 has 14 amino acids. Trimming took 10 bases from V and 1 from J, leaving 11 bases between them. Germline CDR1 is MDHEN and CDR2 is SYDVKM. The CDR3 protein is CAIGPVSGANVLTF. The CDR3 DNA sequence: TGTGCCATCGGGCCGGTTTCTGGGGCCAACGTCCTGACTTTC.

This clone was found once. V gene TRBV11-2 combines with J gene TRBJ2-3; 9 bases are a match to TRBD2. This CDR3 comprises 15 residues. The V gene end was trimmed by 6 bases and the J gene end by 7 bases; junction bases not matched to a gene: 11. CDR1 and CDR2 (germline): SGHAT, FQNNGV. CDR3 DNA sequence: TGTGCCAGCAGGGCACTAGCGGGTCCCTTAAATACGCAGTATTTT. It translates to CASRALAGPLNTQYF.

The chain links TRBV27 to TRBJ2-7, with 8 bases that match TRBD2. Germline CDR1 MNHEY, CDR2 SMNVEV (reference sequence). This CDR3 comprises 15 residues. Trimming cost V 5 bases and J 6 bases; bases outside gene matches: 12. The CDR3 DNA reads TGTGCCAGCAGTCTTCGGGGGGGCAGGAGGGGCGAGCAGTACTTC. Amino acids: CASSLRGGRRGEQYF.

The V and J genes are TRBV6-1 and TRBJ1-2; D gene ambiguous. Trimming took 5 bases from V and 3 from J, leaving 10 bases between them. From germline, CDR1 is MNHNS and CDR2 SASEGT. This CDR3 is 13 amino acids long. CDR3 bases: TGTGCCAGCAGTACAGACGGAGACTATGGCTACACCTTC. This encodes CASSTDGDYGYTF.

The V gene is TRBV18, the J gene TRBJ1-1; D might be TRBD1 (5 bases). V was cut by 7 bases and J by 5 bases, with 14 bases left in between. From germline, CDR1 is KGHSH and CDR2 LQKENI. CDR3 length: 13 residues. CDR3 protein: CASFTGGNTEAFF. CDR3 sequence (DNA): TGTGCCAGCTTCACCGGGGGGAATACTGAAGCTTTCTTT.

The chain couples TRBV4-2 to TRBJ1-1; 7 bases fit TRBD1. Germline CDR1 and CDR2: LGHNA and YNFKEQ. The ends lost 1 base at V and 4 bases at J; junction bases unmatched: 6. CDR3 size: 15 residues. CDR3: CASSQALGTVTEAFF. In DNA, the CDR3 is TGTGCCAGCAGCCAAGCCCTTGGGACAGTCACTGAAGCTTTCTTT.

The chain combines TRBV18 with TRBJ2-3; tentatively, D is TRBD1 or TRBD2 (5 bases each). The V and J ends lost 1 base and 1 base respectively, with 12 bases between them. The CDR3 has 16 amino acids. Germline V gene lookup returns CDR1 KGHSH and CDR2 LQKENI. The CDR3 loop is CASSPLRGAGTDTQYF. DNA for the CDR3: TGTGCCAGCTCACCACTTCGGGGCGCAGGCACAGATACGCAGTATTTT. Full variable domain (outside the CDR3, taken from reference TRBV18 and TRBJ2-3): NAGVMQNPRHLVRRRGQEARLRCSPMKGHSHVYWYRQLPEEGLKFMVYLQKENIIDESGMPKERFSAEFPKEGPSILRIQQVVRGDSAAYFCASSPLRGAGTDTQYFGPGTRLTVL.

The chain joins TRBV28 to TRBJ1-1, with D uncertain. The CDR3 runs 13 residues. Germline CDR1 is MDHEN and CDR2 is SYDVKM. The V end lost 6 bases, the J end lost 6 bases, and 14 bases lay between the germline ends. The CDR3 DNA sequence: TGTGCCAGCAGCCAATTTACAGTCTCTGAAGCTTTCTTT. Amino acids: CASSQFTVSEAFF. Complete variable domain (other parts from reference TRBV28 and TRBJ1-1): DVKVTQSSRYLVKRTGEKVFLECVQDMDHENMFWYRQDPGLGLRLIYFSYDVKMKEKGDIPEGYSVSREKKERFSLILESASTNQTSMYLCASSQFTVSEAFFGQGTRLTVV.

This rearrangement joins TRBV6-5 to TRBJ1-2; D perhaps matches TRBD1 (6 bases). Germline V CDR1 and CDR2: MNHEY, SVGAGI. There are 16 residues in the CDR3. V was trimmed by 3 bases and J by 4 bases, leaving 18 bases between them. The CDR3 DNA follows: TGTGCCAGCAGTTATAAGTCGGGACACTTAAGCTATGGCTACACCTTC. Translating gives CASSYKSGHLSYGYTF.

The chain combines TRBV14 with TRBJ2-7; 7 nucleotides line up with TRBD2. With V trimmed by 4 bases and J by 12 bases, 12 bases remained unmatched. Germline V gene data show CDR1 as SGHDN and CDR2 as FVKESK. The CDR3 sequence is 13 residues long. The CDR3 sequence is CASSPRVTSILYF. CDR3 DNA sequence: TGTGCCAGCAGCCCGAGGGTGACTAGCATCTTGTACTTC.

The sample holds one count of this clone. The chain combines TRBV29-1 with TRBJ2-4, with 12 positions matching TRBD2. Germline V gene data show CDR1 as SQVTM and CDR2 as ANQGSEA. The CDR3 is 17 amino acids. With V trimmed by 4 bases and J by 6 bases, 13 bases remained unmatched. The CDR3 DNA follows: TGCAGCGTTGTGGTGTGGACTAGCGGGGAACGGGGAAACATTCAGTACTTC. As protein: CSVVVWTSGERGNIQYF.

The chain recombines TRBV4-1 with TRBJ1-4, with 12 positions matching TRBD1. The CDR3 is 16 amino acids. Germline V gives CDR1 MGHRA, CDR2 YSYEKL. J gave up 4 bases and V 4 bases, and 4 bases lay outside the gene matches. The CDR3 sequence is CASSRGQGALNEKLFF. Here the CDR3 DNA reads TGCGCCAGCAGCCGGGGACAGGGGGCCCTTAATGAAAAACTGTTTTTT.

The chain combines TRBV5-1 with TRBJ2-2; TRBD2 matches 10 bases. Trimming cost V 7 bases and J 0 bases; bases outside gene matches: 6. CDR1 and CDR2 (germline): SGHRS, YFSETQ. The CDR3 contains 16 residues. Here the CDR3 reads CASGSGLAANTGELFF. CDR3 bases: TGCGCCAGCGGTAGTGGACTAGCGGCGAACACCGGGGAGCTGTTTTTT. Full variable domain (outside the CDR3, taken from reference TRBV5-1 and TRBJ2-2): KAGVTQTPRYLIKTRGQQVTLSCSPISGHRSVSWYQQTPGQGLQFLFEYFSETQRNKGNFPGRFSGRQFSNSRSEMNVSTLELGDSALYLCASGSGLAANTGELFFGEGSRLTVL.

The chain uses TRBV28 and TRBJ1-1, with D perhaps TRBD1 (6 bases). In germline, CDR1 is MDHEN, CDR2 SYDVKM. The CDR3 totals 17 residues. V lost 3 bases, J lost 4 bases, and 21 bases lay in between. CDR3 in DNA: TGTGCCAGCAGTTTTATAGGTCCGCGTAAGGGGGGCACTGAAGCTTTCTTT. Protein sequence: CASSFIGPRKGGTEAFF.

V gene TRBV19 combines with J gene TRBJ2-5; unclear D gene. The J call may be faulty, since TRBJ2-7 better matches the DNA end. The CDR3 totals 16 residues. From germline, CDR1 is LNHDA and CDR2 SQIVND (reference sequence). CDR3 amino acids: CASSIGSAGFFYEQYF. For the CDR3, the DNA is TGTGCCAGTAGTATAGGAAGTGCCGGCTTCTTCTACGAGCAGTACTTC.

The chain is built from TRBV11-2 and TRBJ2-3; D unclear. This CDR3 region has 14 residues. Trimming pared 5 bases from V and 0 bases from J, leaving 9 bases between. Germline CDR1 and CDR2: SGHAT and FQNNGV. The CDR3 loop is CASSKIFSTDTQYF. The CDR3 region has the DNA TGTGCCAGCAGCAAGATTTTTAGCACAGATACGCAGTATTTT.

A single count supports this clone. The chain joins TRBV2 to TRBJ2-1; D is uncertain. The CDR3 runs 13 residues. The V end lost 1 base, the J end lost 7 bases, and 8 bases lay between the germline ends. Germline CDR1 SNHLY, CDR2 FYNNEI. CDR3 amino acids: CASSEVPWNEQFF. CDR3 in DNA: TGTGCCAGCAGTGAAGTCCCTTGGAATGAGCAGTTCTTC.

The chain combines TRBV7-9 with TRBJ2-5; TRBD1 matches at 10 bases. V lost 4 bases to trimming and J lost 5 bases; unmatched junction nucleotides: 4. This CDR3 has 14 amino acids. Looked up from germline, CDR1 is SEHNR and CDR2 is FQNEAQ (reference sequence). For the CDR3, the DNA is TGTGCCAGCAGCTCAAGGACAGGGGGGGAGACCCAGTACTTC. As protein: CASSSRTGGETQYF. Using reference TRBV7-9 and TRBJ2-5 for the parts outside the CDR3, the full variable domain is DTGVSQNPRHKITKRGQNVTFRCDPISEHNRLYWYRQTLGQGPEFLTYFQNEAQLEKSRLLSDRFSAERPKGSFSTLEIQRTEQGDSAMYLCASSSRTGGETQYFGPGTRLLVL.

The CDR3 loop reads CASRSTGLYGYTF. DNA for the CDR3: TGTGCCAGCAGGTCGACAGGCCTCTATGGCTACACCTTC. V is TRBV6-5 and J is TRBJ1-2; D might be TRBD1 (6 bases). This CDR3 is built from 13 residues. Trimming took 6 bases from V and 4 from J, leaving 12 bases between them. Germline CDR1 and CDR2: MNHEY and SVGAGI.

V usage is TRBV5-1 and J usage is TRBJ1-2; 9 bases line up with TRBD1. CDR3 length: 15 residues. Unmatched junction bases numbered 5, after V lost 4 bases and J lost 1 base. The germline V gene encodes CDR1 SGHRS and CDR2 YFSETQ. CDR3: CASSRQGQGNYGYTF. The CDR3 nucleotides are TGCGCCAGCAGCAGACAGGGACAGGGTAACTATGGCTACACCTTC.

The J gene is TRBJ1-1, the V gene TRBV6-1, with D hard to call. The CDR3 covers 14 residues. V shed 6 bases and J shed 4 bases, with 15 bases lying between them. Germline CDR1 MNHNS, CDR2 SASEGT. The CDR3 reads CASRASTQSTEAFF. In nucleotides, the CDR3 is TGTGCCAGCAGGGCGAGTACACAGAGCACTGAAGCTTTCTTT.

The CDR3 spells CASSPNKLNSNQPQHF. The CDR3 bases are TGTGCCAGCTCCCCGAACAAGCTTAATAGCAATCAGCCCCAGCATTTT. V and J are TRBV18 and TRBJ1-5; D gene ambiguous. CDR3 length: 16 amino acids. V lost 6 bases, J lost 0 bases, and 15 bases lay in between. Germline lookup yields CDR1 KGHSH and CDR2 LQKENI.

This chain links TRBV11-1 with TRBJ2-3; unclear D gene. V was cut by 1 base and J by 1 base, with 6 bases left in between. Germline CDR1 and CDR2: SGHAT and FQDESV (reference sequence). This CDR3 is 14 amino acids long. CDR3 loop: CASSLEARTDTQYF. The CDR3 region has the DNA TGTGCCAGCAGCTTAGAAGCGCGCACAGATACGCAGTATTTT.